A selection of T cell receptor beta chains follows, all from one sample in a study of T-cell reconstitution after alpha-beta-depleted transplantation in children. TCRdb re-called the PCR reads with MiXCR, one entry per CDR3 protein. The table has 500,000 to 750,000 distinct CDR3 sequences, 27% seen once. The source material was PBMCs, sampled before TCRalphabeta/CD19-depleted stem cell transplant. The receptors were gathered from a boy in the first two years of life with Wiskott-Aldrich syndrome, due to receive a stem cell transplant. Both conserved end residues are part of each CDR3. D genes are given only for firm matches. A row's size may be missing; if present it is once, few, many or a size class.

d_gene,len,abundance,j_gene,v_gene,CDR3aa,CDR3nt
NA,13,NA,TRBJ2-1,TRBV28,CASSYLTGNEQFF,TGTGCCAGCAGCTACCTAACGGGTAATGAGCAGTTCTTC
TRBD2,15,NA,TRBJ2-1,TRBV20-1,CSASPTSGPYNEQFF,TGCAGTGCTAGCCCGACTAGCGGCCCTTACAATGAGCAGTTCTTC
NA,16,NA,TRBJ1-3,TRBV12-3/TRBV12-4,CASSPGRPYSGNTIYF,TGTGCCAGCAGTCCAGGACGGCCTTACTCTGGAAACACCATATATTTT
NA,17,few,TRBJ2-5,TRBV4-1,CASSQDPTFPLGETQYF,TGCGCCAGCAGCCAAGACCCCACGTTTCCATTAGGGGAGACCCAGTACTTC
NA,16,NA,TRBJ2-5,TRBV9,CASSVGGSPFQETQYF,TGTGCCAGCAGCGTAGGAGGGAGTCCGTTCCAAGAGACCCAGTACTTC
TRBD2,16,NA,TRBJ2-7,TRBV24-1,CATSDSQSGSTYEQYF,TGTGCCACCAGTGATTCACAGAGCGGGAGTACCTACGAGCAGTACTTC
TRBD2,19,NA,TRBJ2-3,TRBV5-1,CASSREGLAGVGSTDTQYF,TGCGCCAGCAGCCGAGAGGGACTAGCGGGAGTTGGTTCCACAGATACGCAGTATTTT
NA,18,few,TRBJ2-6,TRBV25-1,CASSELGDGSSGANVLTF,TGTGCCAGCAGTGAACTAGGGGACGGCAGCTCTGGGGCCAACGTCCTGACTTTC
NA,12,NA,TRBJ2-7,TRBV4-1,CASSQVATKQYF,TGCGCCAGCAGCCAAGTTGCTACGAAGCAGTACTTC
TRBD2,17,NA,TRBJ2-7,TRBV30,CAWSVRLAVRLSYEQYF,TGTGCCTGGAGTGTACGACTAGCGGTACGTTTATCCTACGAGCAGTACTTC
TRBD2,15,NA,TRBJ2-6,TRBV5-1,CASSPRGAGANGLTF,TGCGCCAGCAGCCCGCGGGGGGCCGGGGCCAACGGCCTGACTTTC
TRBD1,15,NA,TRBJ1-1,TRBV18,CASSPTQGLITEAFF,TGTGCCAGCTCACCCACACAGGGGTTGATCACTGAAGCTTTCTTT
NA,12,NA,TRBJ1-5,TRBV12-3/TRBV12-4,CASSLASSPQHF,TGTGCCAGCAGTTTAGCCAGTTCGCCCCAGCATTTT
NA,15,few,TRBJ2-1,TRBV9,CASSTRDTTYNEQFF,TGTGCCAGCAGCACCAGGGACACTACCTACAATGAGCAGTTCTTC
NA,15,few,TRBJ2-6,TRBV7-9,CASSPITPGANVLTF,TGTGCCAGCAGCCCCATAACTCCTGGGGCCAACGTCCTGACTTTC
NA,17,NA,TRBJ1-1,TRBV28,CASSLSLSTRSNTEAFF,TGTGCCAGCAGTTTATCCCTCTCGACAAGGTCGAACACTGAAGCTTTCTTT
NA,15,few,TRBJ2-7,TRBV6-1,CASRTGTIDSYEQYF,TGTGCCAGCAGGACCGGGACAATAGACTCCTACGAGCAGTACTTC
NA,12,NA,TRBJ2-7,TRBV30,CAWNPGAGEQYF,TGTGCCTGGAACCCAGGGGCTGGGGAGCAGTACTTC
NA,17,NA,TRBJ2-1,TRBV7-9,CASRDHGRGGGYNEQFF,TGTGCCAGCAGGGATCACGGGCGCGGCGGCGGTTACAATGAGCAGTTCTTC
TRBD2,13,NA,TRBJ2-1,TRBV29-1,CSVEDSGGPEQFF,TGCAGCGTTGAAGATAGCGGGGGACCTGAGCAGTTCTTC
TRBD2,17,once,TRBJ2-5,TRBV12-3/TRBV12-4,CASSAKGAGGYQETQYF,TGTGCCAGCAGTGCTAAGGGGGCGGGAGGGTACCAAGAGACCCAGTACTTC
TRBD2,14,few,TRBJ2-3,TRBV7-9,CASSPPAGGGTQYF,TGTGCCAGCAGCCCTCCAGCGGGAGGGGGTACGCAGTATTTT
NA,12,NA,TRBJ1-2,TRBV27,CASSFDRLGYTF,TGTGCCAGCAGTTTCGACAGGCTGGGCTACACCTTC
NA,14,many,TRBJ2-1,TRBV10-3,CAISETDPENEQFF,TGTGCCATCAGTGAGACAGACCCCGAAAATGAGCAGTTCTTC
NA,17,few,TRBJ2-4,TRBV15,CATSRPLRGLAKNIQYF,TGTGCCACCAGCCGACCCTTAAGAGGGTTAGCCAAAAACATTCAGTACTTC
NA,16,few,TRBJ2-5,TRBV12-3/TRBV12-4,CASTLDGQVGGKTQYF,TGTGCCAGCACCCTAGATGGGCAGGTTGGAGGAAAGACCCAGTACTTC
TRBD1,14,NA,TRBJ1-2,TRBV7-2,CASSPRTGFYGYTF,TGTGCCAGCAGCCCTCGGACAGGGTTCTATGGCTACACCTTC
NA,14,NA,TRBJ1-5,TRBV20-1,CSAPGWGENQPQHF,TGCAGTGCCCCTGGTTGGGGGGAAAATCAGCCCCAGCATTTT
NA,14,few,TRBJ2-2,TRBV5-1,CASSLENSGRELFF,TGCGCCAGCAGCTTGGAGAATAGCGGTCGGGAGCTGTTTTTT
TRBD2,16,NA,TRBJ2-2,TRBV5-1,CASSPHGGANTGELFF,TGCGCCAGCAGCCCCCATGGGGGGGCGAACACCGGGGAGCTGTTTTTT
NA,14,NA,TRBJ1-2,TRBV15,CATSRDRQGNGYTF,TGTGCCACCAGCAGAGATCGGCAGGGCAACGGCTACACCTTC
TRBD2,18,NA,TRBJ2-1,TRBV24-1,CATSDGAASGSGNNEQFF,TGTGCCACCAGTGATGGCGCCGCTAGCGGGAGTGGGAACAATGAGCAGTTCTTC
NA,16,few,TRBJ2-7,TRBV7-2,CASSYPGRDRSYEQYF,TGTGCCAGCAGCTATCCGGGGCGGGACCGGTCCTACGAGCAGTACTTC
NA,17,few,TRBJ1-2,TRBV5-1,CASSSYEWRESLYGYTF,TGCGCCAGCAGCTCGTATGAGTGGAGGGAGTCCTTGTATGGCTACACCTTC
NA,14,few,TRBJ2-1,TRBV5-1,CASSLKDGMNEQFF,TGCGCCAGCAGCCTCAAGGACGGGATGAATGAGCAGTTCTTC
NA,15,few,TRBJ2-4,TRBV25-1,CASSDPGLAKNIQYF,TGTGCCAGCTCCGACCCCGGTTTAGCCAAAAACATTCAGTACTTC
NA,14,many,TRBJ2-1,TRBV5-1,CATGASGSYNEQFF,TGCGCCACTGGGGCGTCGGGCTCCTACAATGAGCAGTTCTTC
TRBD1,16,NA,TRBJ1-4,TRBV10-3,CAISESTDRGGEKLFF,TGTGCCATCAGTGAGTCGACTGACAGGGGAGGAGAAAAACTGTTTTTT
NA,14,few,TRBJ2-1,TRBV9,CASSVIMRGHEQFF,TGTGCCAGCAGCGTAATTATGCGGGGGCATGAGCAGTTCTTC
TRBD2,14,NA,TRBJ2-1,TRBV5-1,CASSFRLALDEQFF,TGCGCCAGCAGCTTCCGACTAGCGTTAGATGAGCAGTTCTTC